This T cell receptor (beta chain) came from a study of CD8 T cells in ankylosing spondylitis (dated by TCRdb to about 2017). As for the study more broadly: The study set out to find disease-linked TCR variants by profiling T cell receptor beta repertoires in ankylosing spondylitis patients and healthy donors. In total, the full study cohort was made up of approximately 99 healthy donors and 25 to 30 ankylosing spondylitis patients. Samples of peripheral blood were taken, and for ankylosing spondylitis patients, synovial fluid was collected as well.

TCRdb shows the sequencer as Illumina HiSeq 2500. Quantitative 5'-RACE with molecular barcodes was the method used to prepare the TCR beta libraries. Per the source publication's procedure: To identify disease-linked TCR variants, a new computational method was used, one built on a probabilistic model of VDJ rearrangement. The raw public reads went through TCRdb reprocessing: fastp at Q25, MiXCR clone calling, in-frame beta chains kept. Each entry is one CDR3 protein sequence, shown with its most common DNA and genes. These V and J calls rely on TCRdb rather than the paper's analysis. A total of 150,000 to 200,000 distinct CDR3 sequences appear in this sample, around a tenth of them only once. Just under 30% of the sample rests with the top ten. To note about this clonotype: Its cognate antigen has yet to be identified. There are no base qualities to consult, and no much larger clone falls within one base.

Reading from cysteine to phenylalanine, the CDR3 counts 17 amino acids. Solely the CDR3 DNA is kept, with 51 bases framed from the first base. V loses 3 bases at its end and J loses 2 bases; junction bases beyond the gene matches: 6. Taken from the germline V gene (reference sequence), the CDR1 and CDR2 loops are DFQATT and SNEGSKA. The research as a whole found: Significant enrichment of the disease-linked clones was reported in matched synovial fluid samples from ankylosing spondylitis patients. In peripheral blood, the disease-linked clones were found at relatively low frequencies and had a CD8+ phenotype. Blood from ankylosing spondylitis patients appeared to be characterized by a TCR beta motif made up of about 8 highly homologous amino acid variants. Some of the motif variants had been reported before in the synovial fluid and blood of reactive arthritis patients, a finding that suggests common disease-initiation mechanisms.

The rearranged chain carries TRBV20-1 and TRBJ2-3, with 15 junctional bases fitting TRBD2. The sample consisted of blood, either unsorted or a sorted T cell fraction (not recorded which). The TCR comes from a male donor with ankylosing spondylitis or in good health (not recorded which). Read as DNA, the sequence is TGCAGTGCTAGGGCCGGGACTAGCGGGGGGCACACAGATACGCAGTATTTT. Its protein product is CSARAGTSGGHTDTQYF.